This note documents a single TCR beta chain sequence. Its binding antigen is unknown. Base-call qualities are not available, and no considerably larger clone is one nucleotide away. The sample originates from a study of OX40 agonist ivuxolimab in advanced cancers. Some background on the complete study: Ivuxolimab was an agonistic, fully human IgG2 monoclonal antibody directed against OX40 (CD134), a costimulatory receptor. The purpose of peripheral TCRbeta sequencing was to test whether ivuxolimab changed TCR sequence diversity and led to clonal T-cell expansion. Intravenous ivuxolimab was administered to patients every 2 weeks at six dose levels: 0.01, 0.1, 0.3, 1.5, 3 and 10 mg/kg. The paper reports the monotherapy dose-escalation portion (N = 52 patients) of the phase I ivuxolimab trial. Prior anti-PD-1, anti-PD-L1 or anti-CTLA-4 therapy was permitted, and checkpoint inhibitors had been received by less than 45% of dose-escalation patients. Among the 50 to 55 dose-escalation patients, about 20 had hepatocellular carcinoma, 15 or so melanoma, 9 renal cell carcinoma and 9 head and neck cancer. In the dose-escalation cohort, 75% to 90% of patients were male, and the mean age was 60 years with a range of about 20 to 90. Three dose-escalation patients achieved partial responses, one with hepatocellular carcinoma and two with cutaneous melanoma. The paper as a whole reports these results and caveats: Low levels of normalized T-cell clonal expansion were also seen in some patients who did not respond. Clonal expansion of both CD4+ and CD8+ blood T cells was observed from baseline to week 6 at doses 0.1 to 3.0 mg/kg. The antigen specificity of the peripheral T cells that underwent clonal expansion was not determined. Partial responders in the 0.1-3.0 mg/kg groups had among the lowest normalized peripheral clonal expansion, especially among CD8+ T cells. After ivuxolimab, expanded clones were on average more numerous among CD8+ T cells than among CD4+ T cells.

Patients with a history of autoimmune disease or receiving systemic immunosuppression were excluded from the trial. In every dose cohort, peripheral blood was drawn for TCR sequencing at baseline, cycle 4 day 1, and cycle 7 day 1. Samples came from an open-label, multicenter, first-in-human phase I dose-escalation trial of ivuxolimab. Adults with locally advanced or metastatic melanoma, renal cell carcinoma, hepatocellular carcinoma or head and neck squamous cell carcinoma were enrolled in the trial. Before TCR sequencing, CD4+ T cells and CD8+ T cells were sorted from peripheral blood as separate populations. The germline V gene encodes CDR1 MNHNS and CDR2 SASEGT. The CDR3 covers 10 residues, taking in both the cysteine and the phenylalanine. Just the 30-base CDR3 DNA is kept, in frame starting at base 1. Deletion took 7 bases off V and 8 bases off J, with a span of 8 bases between the germline ends.

To sequence the TCRbeta CDR3 region, genomic DNA was isolated from the sorted cells. The immunoSEQ Assay was used for sequencing of TCRbeta CDR3 regions. TCRdb's version of the immuneACCESS table is confined to in-frame rearrangements and falls short of the full clone set. An unresolved V gene accounts for under half of the shortfall where checked; the remainder is of unknown origin. The sample profile shows 25,000 to 30,000 clones; roughly 91% of them were found once. The top ten clones comprise over 7.5% of the sample. The rearrangement combines TRBV6-1 with TRBJ1-2, with the identity of the D gene unclear. Material: CD4+ or CD8+ T cells sorted from blood, obtained in a trial of the OX40 agonist ivuxolimab. The TCR sequence derives from an adult with an advanced solid tumor such as melanoma, head and neck, liver or kidney cancer. The DNA sequence reads TGTGCCAGCATGGGGAGCGGCTACACCTTC. Its coded protein is CASMGSGYTF.